These 4 T cell receptor beta chains were all obtained from the same sample, sequenced in a study of cytomegalovirus exposure and HLA in healthy donors. Use of 60 Vbeta and 13 Jbeta primers characterized the PCR. Repertoires were generated with immunoSEQ multiplex PCR, while TCRdb's copy carries only in-frame clones and drops some. This table holds about 190,000 clones, about 77% found once. Input material: PBMCs. Source of these receptors: a young man in good health and CMV-seropositive.

J is TRBJ2-2 and V is TRBV7-8; 9 bases agree with TRBD1. The ends lost 4 bases at V and 6 bases at J; junction bases unmatched: 3. The CDR3 loop spans 14 amino acids. CDR1 and CDR2 from the germline V gene are SGHVS and FQNEAQ. CDR3 DNA: TGTGCCAGCAGCTCTAGACAGGGGGCCGGGGAGCTGTTTTTT. It encodes CASSSRQGAGELFF.

The gene calls are TRBV5-4 and TRBJ1-1; D unresolved. CDR3 length: 17 amino acids. The germline gives CDR1 SGHNT, CDR2 YYREEE (reference sequence). With 4 bases removed from V and 1 base from J, the gap between germline ends came to 20 bases. The CDR3 loop is CASSQSRHPSPNTEAFF. The CDR3 DNA follows: TGTGCCAGCAGCCAAAGCCGACACCCGTCGCCGAACACTGAAGCTTTCTTT.

The CDR3: CASSLGRNTEAFF. As DNA, the CDR3 is TGTGCCAGTAGTCTAGGGAGGAACACTGAAGCTTTCTTT. The chain couples TRBV19 to TRBJ1-1; D remains ambiguous. Trimming shortened V by 5 bases and J by 1 base, and 8 bases separated the two germline ends. CDR1 is LNHDA and CDR2 is SQIVND in the germline V gene (reference sequence). This CDR3 is 13 amino acids long.

The rearrangement uses TRBV9 and TRBJ2-5, with TRBD2 identical over 14 bases. CDR1 and CDR2 from the germline V gene are SGDLS and YYNGEE. The CDR3 runs 18 residues. V lost 6 bases, J lost 4 bases, and 14 bases stayed unmatched. Written as DNA, the CDR3 is TGTGCCAGCAACCGCGGGACTAGCGGGAGCGGGGCCTCAGAGACCCAGTACTTC. Encoded protein: CASNRGTSGSGASETQYF. Looking up the rest from reference TRBV9 and TRBJ2-5 gives the full variable domain: DSGVTQTPKHLITATGQRVTLRCSPRSGDLSVYWYQQSLDQGLQFLIQYYNGEERAKGNILERFSAQQFPDLHSELNLSSLELGDSALYFCASNRGTSGSGASETQYFGPGTRLLVL.